Presented here are 14 T cell receptor beta chains from one specimen sequenced in a study of cytomegalovirus exposure and HLA in healthy donors listed by TCRdb under 2017. The protocol used for the library was the immunoSEQ multiplex PCR assay. TCRdb mirrors the immuneACCESS table, restricted to in-frame sequences. Some clones are absent from its copies; in checked studies, under half trace to an unresolved V gene, and the reason for the others is unknown. This sample is represented by about 53,000 clones; around 94% of them were singletons. The ten most abundant clones make up approximately 1.5% of the sample. The sequenced sample was PBMCs. The receptors come from a man between 18 and 29 years old in good health and CMV-seronegative.

The chain has TRBV9 and TRBJ1-4; the match to TRBD1 covers 8 bases. This CDR3 spans 15 amino acids. With V trimmed by 5 bases and J by 5 bases, 8 bases remained unmatched. Germline assignment: CDR1 SGDLS and CDR2 YYNGEE. The CDR3 DNA sequence: TGTGCCAGCAGTCTCTCCGGGACAGGAAATGAAAAACTGTTTTTT. Translation: CASSLSGTGNEKLFF.

V and J are TRBV7-3 and TRBJ2-3, with TRBD1 identical over 9 bases. The CDR3 extends over 15 amino acids. CDR1 SGHTA and CDR2 FQGTGA come from the germline V gene. J gave up 6 bases and V 2 bases, and 6 bases lay outside the gene matches. The chain's CDR3 is CASSLDRGEGDTQYF. The CDR3 DNA follows: TGTGCCAGCAGCTTAGACAGGGGGGAAGGGGATACGCAGTATTTT. The variable domain in full, completed from reference TRBV7-3 and TRBJ2-3, reads GAGVSQTPSNKVTEKGKYVELRCDPISGHTALYWYRQSLGQGPEFLIYFQGTGAADDSGLPNDRFFAVRPEGSVSTLKIQRTERGDSAVYLCASSLDRGEGDTQYFGPGTRLTVL.

The chain has TRBV19 and TRBJ2-3; the match to TRBD2 covers 13 bases. The germline V gene has CDR1 LNHDA and CDR2 SQIVND (reference sequence). The CDR3 spans 16 residues. The V segment lost 5 bases and the J segment 4 bases; nucleotides outside the gene matches: 6. CDR3 amino acids: CASSSRTSGSPDTQYF. The CDR3 region has the DNA TGTGCCAGTAGTTCACGGACTAGCGGGAGTCCAGATACGCAGTATTTT.

This chain connects TRBV28 to TRBJ2-7, with 8 bases fitting TRBD1. The CDR3 totals 15 residues. Germline V gives CDR1 MDHEN, CDR2 SYDVKM. The V and J ends lost 4 bases and 3 bases, in that order; junction bases with no gene match: 8. The DNA for the CDR3 is TGTGCCAGCAGTTACAGGACAGGGCGTCTCTACGAGCAGTACTTC. As protein: CASSYRTGRLYEQYF.

The chain has TRBV23-1 and TRBJ2-1, with 9 bases aligning to TRBD1. TRBV23-1 qualifies as an ORF whose function is uncertain. V trimming: 3 bases; J trimming: 7 bases; junction bases outside the gene matches: 10. The CDR3 covers 16 residues. The CDR3 reads CASSQRTGDAWNEQFF. The CDR3 DNA reads as TGCGCCAGCAGTCAGAGGACAGGGGACGCATGGAATGAGCAGTTCTTC.

This chain connects TRBV5-1 to TRBJ1-5; the D gene is possibly TRBD1 (6 bases). The CDR3 is 15 residues long. Trimming removed 0 bases at V and 4 bases at J, with 11 bases between. Germline V gene data show CDR1 as SGHRS and CDR2 as YFSETQ. CDR3 loop: CASSLEGGPNQPQHF. For the CDR3, the DNA is TGCGCCAGCAGCTTGGAAGGGGGTCCTAATCAGCCCCAGCATTTT.

The rearrangement uses TRBV6-5 and TRBJ2-7; 7 nucleotides align to TRBD1. The V segment lost 4 bases and the J segment 3 bases; nucleotides outside the gene matches: 6. CDR3 size: 14 residues. Germline V gene lookup returns CDR1 MNHEY and CDR2 SVGAGI. The CDR3 protein is CASSFTRDSYEQYF. Here the CDR3 DNA reads TGTGCCAGCAGTTTTACCCGGGACAGCTACGAGCAGTACTTC.

This clone was counted once. The chain is built from TRBV7-2 and TRBJ2-3; D gene ambiguous. The CDR3 is 15 residues long. With 1 base removed from V and 6 bases from J, the gap between germline ends came to 14 bases. Germline V gives CDR1 SGHTA, CDR2 FQGNSA. CDR3 nucleotides: TGTGCCAGCAGCTTAGGTCTATCTCTGTCGGATACGCAGTATTTT. It translates to CASSLGLSLSDTQYF.

The chain's CDR3 is CASSLGLAGEQYF. For the CDR3, the DNA is TGCGCCAGCAGCTTGGGACTAGCGGGCGAGCAGTACTTC. The V call is TRBV5-1, the J call TRBJ2-7, with 10 bases that match TRBD2. Germline values: CDR1 SGHRS, CDR2 YFSETQ. The CDR3 totals 13 residues. The J segment lost 6 bases and the V segment lost 0 bases, leaving 0 bases of the junction unmatched. Based on the CDR3 plus reference TRBV5-1 and TRBJ2-7, the full variable domain is KAGVTQTPRYLIKTRGQQVTLSCSPISGHRSVSWYQQTPGQGLQFLFEYFSETQRNKGNFPGRFSGRQFSNSRSEMNVSTLELGDSALYLCASSLGLAGEQYFGPGTRLTVT.

The gene calls are TRBV14 and TRBJ1-1; the D gene is possibly TRBD1 (5 bases). The V and J ends lost 1 base and 5 bases respectively, with 11 bases between them. The CDR3 length is 14 residues. The germline CDR1 and CDR2 sequences are SGHDN and FVKESK. The CDR3 sequence is CASSQVAGGTEAFF. Written as DNA, the CDR3 is TGTGCCAGCAGCCAAGTTGCGGGGGGAACTGAAGCTTTCTTT. Variable domain in full (rest from reference TRBV14 and TRBJ1-1): EAGVTQFPSHSVIEKGQTVTLRCDPISGHDNLYWYRRVMGKEIKFLLHFVKESKQDESGMPNNRFLAERTGGTYSTLKVQPAELEDSGVYFCASSQVAGGTEAFFGQGTRLTVV.

The V and J genes are TRBV6-5 and TRBJ2-7; D is perhaps TRBD1 (6 bases). V gave up 6 bases and J gave up 4 bases, with 19 bases separating them. The CDR3 covers 15 residues. Germline V gene data show CDR1 as MNHEY and CDR2 as SVGAGI. In DNA, the CDR3 is TGTGCCAGCAGAACCGGACAGATTAACCCTTACGAGCAGTACTTC. Protein product: CASRTGQINPYEQYF.

The V call is TRBV28, the J call TRBJ2-1, with TRBD2 matching 11 bases. V was clipped by 4 bases and J by 8 bases; unmatched bases: 7. This CDR3 comprises 15 residues. Germline lookup yields CDR1 MDHEN and CDR2 SYDVKM. The DNA of the CDR3 is TGTGCCAGCAGTTCCTTAGCGGGAGGGCCGTATGAGCAGTTCTTC. Its protein product is CASSSLAGGPYEQFF. Supplemented by reference TRBV28 and TRBJ2-1, the full variable domain reads DVKVTQSSRYLVKRTGEKVFLECVQDMDHENMFWYRQDPGLGLRLIYFSYDVKMKEKGDIPEGYSVSREKKERFSLILESASTNQTSMYLCASSSLAGGPYEQFFGPGTRLTVL.

The CDR3 nucleotides are TGTGCCTGGAGTACCTATATCCGACAGGCTGATAATGAAAAACTGTTTTTT. Translated: CAWSTYIRQADNEKLFF. The rearrangement uses TRBV30 and TRBJ1-4, with TRBD1 as a possible D gene (6 bases). Germline V gene lookup returns CDR1 GTSNPN and CDR2 SVGIG (reference sequence). The germline V and J ends were trimmed by 2 bases and 4 bases, with 20 bases remaining between them. The CDR3 has 17 residues.

The gene calls are TRBV5-1 and TRBJ2-5; TRBD1 might be the D (6 bases). The end of the DNA aligns better with TRBJ2-7, so the J call may be wrong. The CDR3 sequence is 15 residues long. Germline assignment: CDR1 SGHRS and CDR2 YFSETQ. The CDR3 nucleotides are TGCGCCAGCAGCTTTCAACAGGGCCCCCACTACGAGCAGTACTTC. It yields the protein CASSFQQGPHYEQYF.